This TCR beta chain was sequenced for a study of blood T cell repertoires in COVID-19. Germline CDR1 is SGHVS and CDR2 is FNYEAQ. The CDR3 runs to 13 residues. V dropped 5 bases and J dropped 1 base, with 8 bases sitting between them. Repertoires were generated with immunoSEQ multiplex PCR, while TCRdb's copy carries only in-frame clones and drops some. The table has approximately 92,000 clones, approximately 86% seen once. The chain recombines TRBV7-6 with TRBJ1-1; D unresolved. This TCR derives from an older woman in a cohort sampled during active or convalescent COVID-19. Sequencing was performed on peripheral blood. The CDR3 here is CASSADTNTEAFF. CDR3 DNA: TGTGCCAGCAGCGCTGACACGAACACTGAAGCTTTCTTT.